The TCR beta chain under discussion was sequenced for a study of cytomegalovirus exposure and HLA in healthy donors. Study observations and caveats: The analysis excluded some indistinguishable V segments, including TRBV6-2 and TRBV6-3.

Comments on this clone: Antigen unknown.

V was clipped by 4 bases and J by 6 bases, with 19 bases between them. This CDR3 region has 15 residues. The V gene's germline CDR1 is SGHRS and CDR2 YFSETQ. The PCR used 60 Vbeta and 13 Jbeta primers. Sequencing was performed with immunoSEQ multiplex PCR; in TCRdb, only in-frame clones are kept and a portion is missing. This sample yields about 59,000 clones, of which roughly 80% are seen a single time; 1.6% belongs to the top ten. The chain joins TRBV5-1 to TRBJ1-1, with D possibly TRBD1 on 6 matching bases. Source material: PBMCs. The TCR comes from a human donor in good health. Here the CDR3 reads CASSVGGRLIAEAFF. DNA for the CDR3: TGCGCCAGCAGCGTGGGGGGCAGGCTTATTGCTGAAGCTTTCTTT.